A single sample gave rise to the 13 T cell receptor beta chains below, sequenced in a study of CD4+ T cells in melanoma. Generated by immunoSEQ multiplex PCR, the TCRdb table keeps only in-frame clones and is missing some. The sample contains about 140,000 clones, 85% to 95% of which appear only once. These receptors originate from a human donor with melanoma.

This clone came up once. The chain is built from TRBV21-1 and TRBJ1-2; the table's D call TRBD1 went unverified against the DNA. TRBV21-1 is designated a pseudogene. This CDR3 contains 13 residues. In DNA, the CDR3 is TGTGCCTTCCGGGACAGGGATTACTATGGCTACACCTTC. Encoded protein: CAFRDRDYYGYTF.

The CDR3 loop reads CAWSKIAGRLEQYF. The CDR3, as DNA: TGTGCCTGGAGTAAGATAGCGGGGCGTCTCGAGCAGTACTTC. The chain joins TRBV30 to TRBJ2-7; 8 positions match TRBD2. With 2 bases clipped from V and 6 bases from J, the junction kept 9 bases outside the gene matches. Per the germline V gene, CDR1 is GTSNPN and CDR2 is SVGIG (reference sequence). This CDR3 is 14 amino acids long. The full variable domain, its missing parts supplied by reference TRBV30 and TRBJ2-7, is SQTIHQWPATLVQPVGSPLSLECTVEGTSNPNLYWYRQAAGRGLQLLFYSVGIGQISSEVPQNLSASRPQDRQFILSSKKLLLSDSGFYLCAWSKIAGRLEQYFGPGTRLTVT.

This chain uses TRBV5-1 with TRBJ1-1; a weak D match, TRBD1 (5 bases). This CDR3 region has 13 residues. V was cut by 7 bases and J by 1 base, with 11 bases left in between. Per germline, CDR1 SGHRS and CDR2 YFSETQ. The DNA for the CDR3 is TGCGCCAGCTGTGAAGGGGCGAACACTGAAGCTTTCTTT. As protein: CASCEGANTEAFF.

The rearrangement joins TRBV5-1 to TRBJ1-4; D gene unclear. The germline gives CDR1 SGHRS, CDR2 YFSETQ. The CDR3 runs 14 residues. Trimming removed 0 bases at V and 6 bases at J, with 9 bases between. CDR3 residues: CASSLDTGDEKLFF. The CDR3, as DNA: TGCGCCAGCAGCTTGGACACTGGGGATGAAAAACTGTTTTTT.

The chain combines TRBV19 with TRBJ1-2; 7 positions agree with TRBD1. The trim removed 10 bases at V and 8 bases at J, leaving 10 bases unmatched. The CDR3 has 12 amino acids. Germline-derived CDR1 and CDR2 are LNHDA and SQIVND (reference sequence). CDR3 coding DNA: TGTGCCACCCGGACAGGCCCGGGAGGCTACACCTTC. This encodes CATRTGPGGYTF.

This clone was counted once. V and J are TRBV30 and TRBJ2-1, with D perhaps TRBD1 or TRBD2 (5 bases each). Germline CDR1 and CDR2: GTSNPN and SVGIG (reference sequence). The CDR3 runs to 15 residues. The V end lost 3 bases, the J end lost 4 bases, and 16 bases lay between the germline ends. This CDR3 is CAWRRDPNGYNEQFF. In DNA form, the CDR3 reads TGTGCCTGGAGAAGGGACCCAAATGGGTACAATGAGCAGTTCTTC.

The chain combines TRBV5-6 with TRBJ2-2; the match to TRBD1 covers 7 bases. Germline trimming cut 3 bases from V and 4 bases from J; bases unmatched to any gene: 9. The CDR3 sequence is 16 residues long. CDR1 and CDR2 from the germline V gene are SGHDT and YYEEEE. In nucleotides, the CDR3 is TGTGCCAGCAGCTCTTACAGGGGACGGTTCACCGGGGAGCTGTTTTTT. Encoded protein: CASSSYRGRFTGELFF.

For the CDR3, the DNA is TGCGCCAGCAGCGATGACAACCCCCCCTACGAGCAGTACTTC. Encoded protein: CASSDDNPPYEQYF. The chain combines TRBV5-1 with TRBJ2-7; D unclear. This CDR3 has 14 residues. V gave up 4 bases and J gave up 2 bases, with 13 bases separating them. The V gene's germline CDR1 is SGHRS and CDR2 YFSETQ. The full variable domain, with the rest looked up from reference TRBV5-1 and TRBJ2-7, is KAGVTQTPRYLIKTRGQQVTLSCSPISGHRSVSWYQQTPGQGLQFLFEYFSETQRNKGNFPGRFSGRQFSNSRSEMNVSTLELGDSALYLCASSDDNPPYEQYFGPGTRLTVT.

The genes are TRBV4-1 and TRBJ1-1, with 7 positions matching TRBD1. The germline V gene encodes CDR1 MGHRA and CDR2 YSYEKL. V gave up 1 base and J gave up 5 bases; unmatched junction bases: 7. The CDR3 contains 15 residues. CDR3 loop: CASSQGIARGTEAFF. DNA for the CDR3: TGCGCCAGCAGCCAAGGCATAGCCAGGGGGACTGAAGCTTTCTTT.

V is TRBV5-8 and J is TRBJ2-1; D might be TRBD1 (6 bases). Looked up from germline, CDR1 is SGHTS and CDR2 is YDEGEE. The V end was cut by 4 bases, the J end by 3 bases, with 14 bases between. The CDR3 length is 15 residues. CDR3 nucleotides: TGTGCCAGCAGCCAGGGGACGGCGGGCTACAATGAGCAGTTCTTC. Translated: CASSQGTAGYNEQFF. Drawing the rest from reference TRBV5-8 and TRBJ2-1, the complete variable domain is EAGVTQSPTHLIKTRGQQATLRCSPISGHTSVYWYQQALGLGLQFLLWYDEGEERNRGNFPPRFSGRQFPNYSSELNVNALELEDSALYLCASSQGTAGYNEQFFGPGTRLTVL.

J is TRBJ2-1 and V is TRBV5-6; D is perhaps TRBD1 (5 bases). The CDR3 is 13 amino acids. Trimming stripped 3 bases from V and 10 bases from J, with 14 bases between. Germline V gene lookup returns CDR1 SGHDT and CDR2 YYEEEE. CDR3 coding DNA: TGTGCCAGCAGCTGGGGCCGGTCAGCCGAGCAGTTCTTC. Translated: CASSWGRSAEQFF.

The rearrangement joins TRBV5-4 to TRBJ1-6; 7 nucleotides line up with TRBD1. After removal of 4 bases from V and 11 bases from J, the junction contained 9 bases not matched to a gene. The CDR3 runs to 14 residues. The V gene's germline CDR1 is SGHNT and CDR2 YYREEE (reference sequence). The CDR3 sequence is CASSGGTVLAPLHF. The CDR3 nucleotides are TGTGCCAGCAGCGGAGGGACAGTCCTAGCACCCCTCCACTTT.

The chain is built from TRBV7-9 and TRBJ1-1; D not certain. The germline gives CDR1 SEHNR, CDR2 FQNEAQ (reference sequence). There are 14 residues in the CDR3. The V end lost 6 bases, the J end lost 0 bases, and 11 bases lay between the germline ends. The CDR3 DNA reads TGTGCCAGCAGATTTGCCGGGATGAACACTGAAGCTTTCTTT. This translates into CASRFAGMNTEAFF. Variable domain in full (rest from reference TRBV7-9 and TRBJ1-1): DTGVSQNPRHKITKRGQNVTFRCDPISEHNRLYWYRQTLGQGPEFLTYFQNEAQLEKSRLLSDRFSAERPKGSFSTLEIQRTEQGDSAMYLCASRFAGMNTEAFFGQGTRLTVV.